This is a list of T cell receptor beta chains from one sample in a study of blood T cell repertoires in COVID-19. TCRdb keeps only in-frame clones here, not all; method: immunoSEQ multiplex PCR. The data show about 71,000 clones, around 85% seen once. Input material: peripheral blood. These TCRs come from a man in his 70s with acute or convalescent COVID-19. Both conserved end residues are part of each CDR3. D genes are given only for firm matches. Clone size is given for some rows only: seen once, a few or many times, or a class if the clone is expanded.

>TRBV27|TRBD1|NA|17|TRBJ2-4
CASSGGESDLAKNIQYF
TGTGCCAGTTCAGGGGGCGAATCGGATTTAGCCAAAAACATTCAGTACTTC
>TRBV27|NA|NA|13|TRBJ1-2
CASSPQGNYGYTF
TGTGCCAGCAGTCCTCAGGGTAACTATGGCTACACCTTC
>TRBV24-1|NA|NA|15|TRBJ2-7
CATSDGGARDNEQYF
TGTGCCACCAGTGATGGTGGGGCCAGGGATAACGAGCAGTACTTC
>TRBV19|TRBD1|NA|17|TRBJ2-1
CASSMGRTGSSYNEQFF
TGTGCCAGTAGTATGGGTCGGACAGGTAGCTCCTACAATGAGCAGTTCTTC
>TRBV7-9|TRBD2|NA|14|TRBJ2-7
CASSFLAGDYEQYF
TGTGCCAGCAGCTTCCTAGCGGGAGACTACGAGCAGTACTTC
>TRBV9|NA|once|15|TRBJ1-2
CASSVAEGSNYGYTF
TGTGCCAGCAGCGTAGCGGAGGGCTCTAACTATGGCTACACCTTC
>TRBV30|TRBD1|once|14|TRBJ2-3
CAWSTGGSTDTQYF
TGTGCCTGGAGTACAGGGGGGAGCACAGATACGCAGTATTTT
>TRBV5-8|NA|once|16|TRBJ2-5
CASTLQGLGYQETQYF
TGTGCCAGCACCCTCCAGGGTTTAGGGTACCAAGAGACCCAGTACTTC
>TRBV12-2|NA|NA|17|TRBJ2-3
CASRLGDRRKSTDTQYF
TGTGCAAGTCGCTTAGGAGACAGGAGAAAATCCACAGATACGCAGTATTTT
>TRBV7-8|TRBD1|NA|15|TRBJ2-1
CASSFTGESYNEQFF
TGTGCCAGCAGCTTCACAGGGGAATCCTACAATGAGCAGTTCTTC
>TRBV29-1|NA|NA|10|TRBJ1-2
CSVREDGYTF
TGCAGTGTGAGGGAAGATGGCTACACCTTC
>TRBV10-1|NA|NA|13|TRBJ1-2
CASSDNAGYGYTF
TGCGCCAGCAGTGACAACGCGGGCTATGGCTACACCTTC
>TRBV7-8|NA|NA|14|TRBJ2-7
CASSLSLDVYEQYF
TGTGCCAGCAGCTTATCGCTAGATGTCTACGAGCAGTACTTC
>TRBV28|NA|NA|14|TRBJ2-1
CASSPGQRRNEQFF
TGTGCCAGCAGCCCCGGCCAGCGGCGGAATGAGCAGTTCTTC
>TRBV9|TRBD2|NA|16|TRBJ2-3
CASSVDPGRDTDTQYF
TGTGCCAGCAGCGTCGATCCCGGGAGGGACACAGATACGCAGTATTTT
>TRBV6-4|TRBD1|NA|15|TRBJ1-6
CASSLETGNNSPLHF
TGTGCCAGCAGTCTAGAGACAGGGAATAATTCACCCCTCCACTTT
>TRBV7-8|TRBD1|NA|15|TRBJ1-5
CASSHRGRGNQPQHF
TGTGCCAGCAGCCACAGGGGTCGGGGCAATCAGCCCCAGCATTTT
>TRBV5-4|TRBD2|NA|14|TRBJ2-3
CASSSPRERDTQYF
TGTGCCAGCAGCTCTCCGCGGGAGAGAGATACGCAGTATTTT
>TRBV27|TRBD2|NA|15|TRBJ2-5
CASSRRGGRQETQYF
TGTGCCAGCAGCCGCCGGGGGGGGAGACAAGAGACCCAGTACTTC
>TRBV5-4|TRBD2|NA|15|TRBJ2-5
CASSTAGRIRETQYF
TGTGCCAGCAGCACGGCCGGGAGGATAAGGGAGACCCAGTACTTC
>TRBV6-4|TRBD1|NA|14|TRBJ1-2
CASSPAGGAYGYTF
TGTGCCAGCAGTCCGGCAGGGGGCGCGTATGGCTACACCTTC
>TRBV5-6|NA|NA|16|TRBJ1-5
CASSLWAGRDNQPQHF
TGTGCCAGCAGCTTGTGGGCTGGGCGGGACAATCAGCCCCAGCATTTT
>TRBV9|NA|NA|14|TRBJ1-4
CASSVVRVGEKLFF
TGTGCCAGCAGCGTAGTCAGGGTGGGAGAAAAACTGTTTTTT
>TRBV19|TRBD2|once|17|TRBJ2-2
CASRNGANGRAPGELFF
TGTGCCAGTAGAAATGGGGCAAACGGGAGGGCCCCCGGGGAGCTGTTTTTT
>TRBV2|TRBD1|NA|15|TRBJ1-2
CASSETGESQIGYTF
TGTGCCAGCAGTGAAACAGGGGAATCTCAAATTGGCTACACCTTC
>TRBV7-9|TRBD2|NA|15|TRBJ2-7
CASSLVASGVYEQYF
TGTGCCAGCAGCTTAGTAGCTAGCGGGGTATACGAGCAGTACTTC
>TRBV5-1|NA|NA|21|TRBJ2-1
CASSLKGGSGLPTRAYNEQFF
TGCGCCAGCAGCTTGAAGGGAGGTAGCGGCCTACCCACGAGGGCTTACAATGAGCAGTTCTTC
>TRBV29-1|NA|NA|13|TRBJ2-1
CSVEESTGSGQFF
TGCAGCGTTGAAGAGTCTACAGGGAGTGGGCAGTTCTTC
>TRBV30|NA|NA|11|TRBJ1-2
CAWSVGQGYTF
TGTGCCTGGAGTGTGGGCCAGGGCTACACCTTC